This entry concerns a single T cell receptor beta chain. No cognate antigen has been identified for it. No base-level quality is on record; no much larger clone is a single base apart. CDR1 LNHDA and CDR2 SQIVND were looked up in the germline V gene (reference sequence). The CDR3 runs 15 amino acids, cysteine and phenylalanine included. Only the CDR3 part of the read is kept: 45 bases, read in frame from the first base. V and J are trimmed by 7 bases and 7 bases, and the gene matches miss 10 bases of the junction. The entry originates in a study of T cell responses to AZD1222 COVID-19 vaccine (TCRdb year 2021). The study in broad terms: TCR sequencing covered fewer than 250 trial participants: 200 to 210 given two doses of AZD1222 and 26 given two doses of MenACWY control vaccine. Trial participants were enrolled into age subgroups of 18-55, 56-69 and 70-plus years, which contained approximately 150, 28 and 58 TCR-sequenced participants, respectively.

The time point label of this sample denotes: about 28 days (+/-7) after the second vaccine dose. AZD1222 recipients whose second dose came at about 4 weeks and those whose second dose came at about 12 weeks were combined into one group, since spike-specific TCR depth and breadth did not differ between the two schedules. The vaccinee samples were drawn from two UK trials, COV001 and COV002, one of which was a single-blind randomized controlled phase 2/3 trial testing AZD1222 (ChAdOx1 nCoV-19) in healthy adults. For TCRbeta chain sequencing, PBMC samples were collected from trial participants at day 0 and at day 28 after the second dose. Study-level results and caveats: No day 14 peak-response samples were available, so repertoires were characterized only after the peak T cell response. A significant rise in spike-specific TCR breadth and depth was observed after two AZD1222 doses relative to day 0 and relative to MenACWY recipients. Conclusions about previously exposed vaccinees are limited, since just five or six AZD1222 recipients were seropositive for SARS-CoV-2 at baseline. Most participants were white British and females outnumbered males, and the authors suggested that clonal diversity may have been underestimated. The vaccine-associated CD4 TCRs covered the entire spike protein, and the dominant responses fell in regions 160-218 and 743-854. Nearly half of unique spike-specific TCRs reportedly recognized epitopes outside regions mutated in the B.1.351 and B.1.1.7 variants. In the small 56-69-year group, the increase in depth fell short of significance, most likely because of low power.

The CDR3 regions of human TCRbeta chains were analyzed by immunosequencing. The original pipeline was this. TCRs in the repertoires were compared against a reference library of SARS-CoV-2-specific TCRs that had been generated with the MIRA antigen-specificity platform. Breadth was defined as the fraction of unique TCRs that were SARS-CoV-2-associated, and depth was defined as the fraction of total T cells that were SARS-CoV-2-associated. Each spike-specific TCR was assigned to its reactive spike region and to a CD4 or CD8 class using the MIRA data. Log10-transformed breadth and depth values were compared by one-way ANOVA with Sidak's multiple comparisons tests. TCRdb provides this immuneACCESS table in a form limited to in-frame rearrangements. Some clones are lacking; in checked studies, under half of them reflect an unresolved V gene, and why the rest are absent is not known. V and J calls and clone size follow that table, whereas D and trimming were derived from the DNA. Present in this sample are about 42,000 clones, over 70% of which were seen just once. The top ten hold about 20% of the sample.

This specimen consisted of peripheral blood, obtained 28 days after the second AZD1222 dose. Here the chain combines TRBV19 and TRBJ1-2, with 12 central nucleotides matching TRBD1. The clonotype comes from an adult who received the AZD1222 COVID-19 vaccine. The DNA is TGTGCCAGTATCCGGAGGGGACAGGGGGCGCTTGGCTACACCTTC. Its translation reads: CASIRRGQGALGYTF.